This T cell receptor beta chain was profiled in a study of cytomegalovirus exposure and HLA in healthy donors (TCRdb year 2017). Regarding the research as a whole: An earlier analysis of roughly 630 of the donors reported about 250 Gb of sequence data and some 120 million unique TCR beta sequences from about 200 million T cells. Roughly 5 DR-DQ haplotypes were treated as single units for association and clustering because of strong linkage in the cohort. An earlier analysis of 587 of the donors used high-throughput TCR beta sequencing to judge whether each TCR beta V gene segment behaved as functional or pseudogenic. A later genetic analysis took genome-wide SNP genotypes for about 65% of the 666 donors and used that subset as a discovery cohort. Along with the approximately 700-subject first cohort, a separate validation cohort of over a hundred different subjects was used. The study was designed to test whether signatures of past pathogen exposure could be identified by cataloging public T cell receptors. HLA typing included class I and class II loci at four-digit resolution. The genetic ancestry cluster associated with self-reported Caucasian donors included about four fifths of the 300 to 400 genotyped donors. In a later analysis, previously published TCR beta repertoires from several hundred donors were re-analyzed and high-resolution HLA genotyping was added so that TCR occurrence patterns could be studied. To predict cytomegalovirus infection status, the study combined high-throughput TCR immunosequencing, statistical association of individual TCRs with disease status, and machine learning. All discovery cohort repertoires had been generated using a single sequencing platform. The study profiled the T cell repertoires of hundreds of subjects by immunosequencing and related them to cytomegalovirus serostatus. Donor age, sex, ethnicity and CMV serostatus were compiled together with the repertoire data. Among roughly 370 genotyped donors of the cohort, an average of roughly 240,000 unique TCR beta nucleotide sequences were sequenced per donor, around 20% of them non-productive. An early release that covered roughly 600 HLA-typed donors contained approximately 300 gigabases of sequencing data and 85 million to 100 million unique TCR sequences. The later analysis used no new phenotypic data to find candidate immune exposures, relying instead on TCR beta sequences and their occurrence across donors. The number of donors typed differed by locus, with 629-630 for A, B, C, DRB1 and DQB1, approximately 500 for DQA1, 606 for DPA1, and roughly 450 for DPB1.

Notes on this clone: Its antigen is not yet known. No clone much larger than this one lies a single base away; base qualities are absent.

Paper-wide results and their limitations: The presence/absence analyses assumed that sequencing depth was roughly uniform across donors, and that assumption may not be true. An association between a missense DCLRE1C variant and V-gene and J-gene trimming of TCR beta chains was found in a later genetic analysis and replicated in an independent cohort. Several of the top co-occurrence clusters appeared to be linked to parvovirus B19, influenza, CMV and Epstein-Barr virus, according to a later analysis. A later genetic analysis reported fewer N-insertions in productive TCRs among donors in an Asian-associated ancestry cluster than the roughly 720-donor mean. The cohort was sequenced for TCR beta chains only, and without alpha or paired-chain data the features that could be detected were limited. A further reported finding was that TCR beta sequences accurately predicted the HLA-A and HLA-B alleles for most subjects in the first cohort. HLA typing was unavailable for some donors at each locus, so association tests used only the typed subset. The only immune exposure information available for the cohort was CMV serostatus. Because the 87-base-pair reads could not distinguish some IMGT-functional V segments, including TRBV6-2 and TRBV6-3, those segments were excluded. A few of the identified cytomegalovirus-associated TCR beta chains were confirmed in vitro to be specific for cytomegalovirus antigens. According to a later analysis, most CMV-associated TCR beta chains appeared to be HLA-restricted, and the HLA associations seemed to be driven largely by CMV exposure. In the study, 164 TCR beta chains were listed as associated with cytomegalovirus. In a later analysis, HLA-associated TCR beta chains showed more clonal expansion and lower generation probabilities than non-associated chains that were equally common. Because counts were too low, fewer than 20 rarely observed V segments, including chromosome 9 orphons, were excluded from the earlier analysis of a few hundred of the donors. Correlated functional status among segregating V segments might be attributable to linkage disequilibrium, but an unknown experimental factor could not be ruled out. In a later analysis, TCR association rates were found to vary across HLA loci, with the most associated TCRs seen for DRB1 alleles and the fewest for HLA-C alleles. The classifier was reported to diagnose cytomegalovirus status with high specificity and sensitivity in both the original and validation cohorts. When HLA alleles, especially DR and DQ, strongly co-occurred, attributing TCR associations to individual alleles was difficult. Specific HLA alleles were associated with 15,000 to 20,000 TCR beta sequences at a false discovery rate of 0.05 in a later analysis. Broadly in line with IMGT annotations, most TCR beta V segments showed up in productive rearrangements about 87% or about 30% of the time in an earlier analysis of roughly 590 of the donors. The authors suggested that the approach could potentially be generalized to other disease states and immunological phenotypes. While some public TCRs were present in many individuals, most TCR sequences turned up only very rarely across donors. The sequencing pipeline was judged likely to have produced a cluster of highly shared sequence variants as a technical artifact.

The cohort consisted of some 670 healthy bone marrow donors. All cohort members were sampled while nominally healthy, although unrecorded immune exposures were likely present. The donor tested CMV seronegative, placing the donor among the 350 or so seronegative members of the cohort. Each donor provided a peripheral blood sample, and peripheral blood mononuclear cells were used for TCR beta sequencing. Genomic DNA extraction from the blood cell samples was performed with the Qiagen DNeasy Blood Extraction Kit. Library preparation was by the immunoSEQ multiplex PCR assay. For the multiplex PCR, a mixture combining 60 forward primers for TCR Vbeta segments and 13 reverse primers for TCR Jbeta segments was used. The CDR3 region of rearranged TCR beta genes was amplified from genomic DNA by a multiplex PCR assay. The Illumina HiSeq System was used to sequence the amplified TCR beta libraries as 87-base-pair reads. The original pipeline was this. Across the 670 or so repertoires, a later analysis counted 60 million to 90 million unique TCR beta chains, around 10 million of which were shared by at least two donors. Raw reads were error-corrected and collapsed into unique sequences with a nearest-neighbor algorithm that merged closely related sequences to remove PCR and sequencing errors. V, D and J gene segments were assigned by aligning CDR3 sequences to IMGT reference sequences. For a sequence to be retained, a match of at least six nucleotides to both a V gene segment and a J gene segment was required. Rearrangements were classified as productive when the CDR3 lacked stop codons and remained in frame with V and J, and all other rearrangements were classified as non-productive. Following IMGT convention, CDR3 was defined as the stretch from the second conserved V-encoded cysteine to the conserved J-encoded phenylalanine. The earlier analysis of 450 to 750 of the donors excluded any sequence lacking an unambiguous match to a single V gene segment. An earlier analysis of about 590 of the donors classified V segments as functional when productive rearrangements were above 56.7% and as segregating when the standard deviation between donors was above 5%. A statistical classification framework was built for diagnosing cytomegalovirus status from the catalog of TCR beta chain sequences. In a later analysis, TCR nucleotide sequences were compared against IMGT/GENE-DB human TR gene sequences so that V and J genes could be assigned. A later analysis assigned CDR3 sequences and most-parsimonious VDJ recombination scenarios with the TCRdist pipeline. In a later analysis, each TCR beta chain was defined by its CDR3 amino acid sequence together with its V-gene family, and reads lacking a unique V-gene family were excluded. In a later analysis, approximately 590 highly shared, low-generation-probability nucleotide sequences were removed to address suspected cross-contamination and a sequencing artifact. A later analysis calculated a clonal expansion index for each public chain from normalized within-repertoire ranks of inferred template counts. In a later analysis, generation probabilities were computed using a VDJ recombination model fitted to out-of-frame rearrangements, and the results were checked against IGoR. In a later analysis, hypergeometric tests were used to score TCR-TCR, TCR-HLA and TCR-CMV co-occurrence, with a repertoire-size bias correction applied to TCR pairs. A later analysis estimated false discovery rates by permuting HLA or CMV assignments 20 times. In a later analysis, co-occurring TCRs were grouped using DBSCAN, with TCRdist sequence similarity added in when clustering inside HLA-allele-positive subsets. Repertoires with fewer than 30,000 or more than 120,000 public chains were left out of co-occurrence clustering, as were about 5 repertoires with anomalous nucleotide sharing. This immuneACCESS table, as held by TCRdb, lists in-frame sequences with V and J called but not all clones. Of the missing ones, under half trace to an unresolved V gene in checked studies; the others have no known cause. D and trimming were read from the DNA, whereas the V and J calls and clone size are those reported in that table. The sample records fewer than 300,000 clones, 80% of which are singletons. The ten largest clones capture over 0.3% of the sample.

Cut back by 2 bases and 2 bases, the V and J ends lie 4 bases apart. From cysteine to phenylalanine, the CDR3 is 13 amino acids long. The retained sequence is limited to the CDR3, 39 bases, with the frame set at the first base. The germline V gene encodes CDR1 MNHEY and CDR2 SMNVEV (reference sequence). The receptor was derived from a girl aged 2 to 9 in good health and CMV-seronegative. The chain is assembled from TRBV27 and TRBJ2-1; no D segment can be confidently identified. The sequencing sample was made of PBMCs. The DNA sequence reads TGTGCCAGCAGTTTAGAGGCCTACAATGAGCAGTTCTTC. This yields the protein CASSLEAYNEQFF.